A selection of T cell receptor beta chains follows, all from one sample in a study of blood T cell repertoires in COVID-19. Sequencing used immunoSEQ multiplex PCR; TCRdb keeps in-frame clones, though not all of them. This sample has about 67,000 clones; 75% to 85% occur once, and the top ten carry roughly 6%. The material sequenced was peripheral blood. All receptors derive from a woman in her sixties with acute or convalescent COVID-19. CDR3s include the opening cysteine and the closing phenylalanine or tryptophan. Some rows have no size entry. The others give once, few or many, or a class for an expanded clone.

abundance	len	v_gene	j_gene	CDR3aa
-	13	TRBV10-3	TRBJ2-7	CAISASGGNEQYF
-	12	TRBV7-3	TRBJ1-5	CASSPQAQPQHF
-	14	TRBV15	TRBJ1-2	CATSRAEQAYGYTF
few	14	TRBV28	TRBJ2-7	CAPAGNGPGDEQYF
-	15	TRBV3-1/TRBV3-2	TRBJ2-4	CASSTGILAKNIQYF
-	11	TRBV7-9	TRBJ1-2	CASSSDYGYTF
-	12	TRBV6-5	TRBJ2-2	CASSLRVGELFF
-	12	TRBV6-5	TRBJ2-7	CASRGDTYEQYF
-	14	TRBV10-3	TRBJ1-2	CAISPRTEGYGYTF
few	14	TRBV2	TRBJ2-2	CASKGELNTGELFF
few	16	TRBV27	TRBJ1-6	CASSPGTGFYNSPLHF
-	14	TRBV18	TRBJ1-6	CASSPGQGKSPLHF
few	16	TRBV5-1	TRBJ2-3	CASSLVSGGLLDTQYF
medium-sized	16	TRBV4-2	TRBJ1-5	CASSQEVGEGYQPQHF
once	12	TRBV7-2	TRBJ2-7	CASSSRQFEQYF
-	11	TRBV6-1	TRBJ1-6	CASSEAWRQHF
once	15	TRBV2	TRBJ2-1	CASSGPDRGRSEQFF
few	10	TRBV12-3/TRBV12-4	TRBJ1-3	CASAGNTIYF
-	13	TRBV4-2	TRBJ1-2	CASSQGGIDGYTF
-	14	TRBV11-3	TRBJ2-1	CASSASGIYNEQFF